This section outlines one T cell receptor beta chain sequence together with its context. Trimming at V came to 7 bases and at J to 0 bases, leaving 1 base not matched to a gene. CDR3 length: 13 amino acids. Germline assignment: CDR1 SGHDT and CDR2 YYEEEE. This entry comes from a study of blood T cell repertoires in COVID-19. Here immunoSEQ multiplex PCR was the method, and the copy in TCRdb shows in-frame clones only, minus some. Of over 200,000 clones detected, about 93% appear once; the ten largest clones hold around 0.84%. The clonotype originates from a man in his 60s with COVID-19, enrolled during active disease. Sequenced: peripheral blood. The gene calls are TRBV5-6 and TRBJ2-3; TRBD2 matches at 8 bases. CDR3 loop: CASQRGSTDTQYF. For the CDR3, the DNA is TGTGCCAGCCAGCGGGGGAGCACAGATACGCAGTATTTT. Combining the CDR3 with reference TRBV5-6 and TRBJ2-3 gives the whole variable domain DAGVTQSPTHLIKTRGQQVTLRCSPKSGHDTVSWYQQALGQGPQFIFQYYEEEERQRGNFPDRFSGHQFPNYSSELNVNALLLGDSALYLCASQRGSTDTQYFGPGTRLTVL.